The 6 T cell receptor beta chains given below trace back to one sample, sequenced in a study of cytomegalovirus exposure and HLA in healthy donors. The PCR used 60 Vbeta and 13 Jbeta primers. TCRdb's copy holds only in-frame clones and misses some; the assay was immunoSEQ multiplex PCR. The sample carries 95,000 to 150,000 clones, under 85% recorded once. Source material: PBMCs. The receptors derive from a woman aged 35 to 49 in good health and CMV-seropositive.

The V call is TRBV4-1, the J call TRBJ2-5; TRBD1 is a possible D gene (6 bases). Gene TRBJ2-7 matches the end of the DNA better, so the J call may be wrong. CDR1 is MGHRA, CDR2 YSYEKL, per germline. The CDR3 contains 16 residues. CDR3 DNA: TGCGCCAGCAGCCCTTATGCAACCGGGACACACTACGAGCAGTACTTC. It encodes CASSPYATGTHYEQYF.

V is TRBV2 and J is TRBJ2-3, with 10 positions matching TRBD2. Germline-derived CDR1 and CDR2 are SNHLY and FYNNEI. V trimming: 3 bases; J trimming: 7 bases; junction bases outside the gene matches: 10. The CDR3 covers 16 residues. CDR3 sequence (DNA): TGTGCCAGCAGTGAGGTGGCTAGCGGGAGTCTAAATACGCAGTATTTT. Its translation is CASSEVASGSLNTQYF.

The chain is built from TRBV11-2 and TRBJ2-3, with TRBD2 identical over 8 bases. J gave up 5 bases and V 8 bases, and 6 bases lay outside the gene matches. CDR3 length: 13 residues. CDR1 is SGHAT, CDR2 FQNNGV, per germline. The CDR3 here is CASASGGGDTQYF. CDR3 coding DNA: TGTGCCAGCGCGAGCGGGGGAGGAGATACGCAGTATTTT.

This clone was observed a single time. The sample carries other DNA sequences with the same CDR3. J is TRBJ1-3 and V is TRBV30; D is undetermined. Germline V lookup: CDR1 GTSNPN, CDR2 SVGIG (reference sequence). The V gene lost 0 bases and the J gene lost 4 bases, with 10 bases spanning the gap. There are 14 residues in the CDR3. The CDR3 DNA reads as TGTGCCTGGAGTGTGGGCAGTAGGGGAAACACCATATATTTT. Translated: CAWSVGSRGNTIYF.

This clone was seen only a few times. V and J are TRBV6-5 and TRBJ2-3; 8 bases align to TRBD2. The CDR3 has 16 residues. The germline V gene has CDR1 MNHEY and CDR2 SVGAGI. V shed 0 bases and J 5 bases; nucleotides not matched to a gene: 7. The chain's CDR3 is CASSYSNSGSVDTQYF. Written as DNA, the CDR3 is TGTGCCAGCAGTTACTCGAACAGCGGGAGCGTAGATACGCAGTATTTT.

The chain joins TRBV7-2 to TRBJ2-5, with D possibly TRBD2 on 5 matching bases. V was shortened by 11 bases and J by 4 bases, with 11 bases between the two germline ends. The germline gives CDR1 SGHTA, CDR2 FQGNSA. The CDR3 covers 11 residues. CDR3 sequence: CAAAGLETQYF. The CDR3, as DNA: TGTGCCGCCGCGGGCCTAGAGACCCAGTACTTC.